Listed below are T cell receptor beta chains from one sample, sequenced in a study of a mutant IDH1 vaccine in newly diagnosed glioma. Sequenced by immunoSEQ multiplex PCR; TCRdb stores in-frame clones only, minus some. The data hold around 92,000 clones, with around 90% observed a single time. The sequencing here drew on PBMCs, taken from a glioma patient treated with radiotherapy, temozolomide or both. The receptors were sampled from a woman aged 45-60 years with glioma. CDR3s leave out the opening cysteine and the closing phenylalanine or tryptophan. D genes are given only for firm matches.

v_gene: TRBV9; d_gene: -; j_gene: TRBJ1-3; CDR3aa: ASSVRALGSGNTIY
v_gene: TRBV28; d_gene: TRBD1; j_gene: TRBJ2-2; CDR3aa: ASFDRGANTGELF
v_gene: TRBV28; d_gene: -; j_gene: TRBJ1-5; CDR3aa: ASSSDGYQPQH
v_gene: TRBV28; d_gene: TRBD2; j_gene: TRBJ2-3; CDR3aa: ASSFHALGIQGGRTDTQY
v_gene: TRBV29-1; d_gene: -; j_gene: TRBJ1-3; CDR3aa: SVGQAEGNTIY
v_gene: TRBV4-2; d_gene: TRBD2; j_gene: TRBJ2-3; CDR3aa: ASSHFSGRIDTQY
v_gene: TRBV11-2; d_gene: -; j_gene: TRBJ2-3; CDR3aa: ASSLSHGLDIAINTQY
v_gene: TRBV23-1; d_gene: -; j_gene: TRBJ2-1; CDR3aa: ASSQLARLRYNEQF
v_gene: TRBV12-5; d_gene: -; j_gene: TRBJ2-7; CDR3aa: ASGLGIKASSYEQY
v_gene: TRBV30; d_gene: -; j_gene: TRBJ2-5; CDR3aa: AWEPGQRETQY
v_gene: TRBV5-5; d_gene: -; j_gene: TRBJ1-2; CDR3aa: ASSHQSSGVNYGYT
v_gene: TRBV7-3; d_gene: TRBD1; j_gene: TRBJ2-3; CDR3aa: ASSFTGTGRDTQY
v_gene: TRBV7-9; d_gene: -; j_gene: TRBJ2-3; CDR3aa: ASSPITDTQY
v_gene: TRBV20-1; d_gene: -; j_gene: TRBJ2-3; CDR3aa: SARGTDTQY
v_gene: TRBV28; d_gene: TRBD2; j_gene: TRBJ2-3; CDR3aa: ASSLGTSGSMGTQY
v_gene: TRBV7-9; d_gene: -; j_gene: TRBJ1-4; CDR3aa: ASSLFSDGPNEKLF
v_gene: TRBV7-6; d_gene: TRBD1; j_gene: TRBJ2-1; CDR3aa: ASSPWDRVHEQF
v_gene: TRBV7-9; d_gene: -; j_gene: TRBJ1-4; CDR3aa: ASSLYGVELF
v_gene: TRBV11-2; d_gene: TRBD1; j_gene: TRBJ2-7; CDR3aa: ASSSRRGLVIEQY
v_gene: TRBV7-2; d_gene: TRBD1; j_gene: TRBJ2-7; CDR3aa: ASSLVATGQYEQY
v_gene: TRBV27; d_gene: TRBD1; j_gene: TRBJ1-5; CDR3aa: ASRKDRALNQPQH
v_gene: TRBV19; d_gene: TRBD2; j_gene: TRBJ2-1; CDR3aa: ASLSGRAVGYNEQF
v_gene: TRBV6-1; d_gene: TRBD1; j_gene: TRBJ2-7; CDR3aa: ASSDGTGGYEQY
v_gene: TRBV6-5; d_gene: -; j_gene: TRBJ1-2; CDR3aa: ASSYSRGLGYGYT
v_gene: TRBV4-1; d_gene: -; j_gene: TRBJ2-1; CDR3aa: ASTHEPTYNEQF
v_gene: TRBV18; d_gene: -; j_gene: TRBJ2-1; CDR3aa: ASSPPTATGGHEQF
v_gene: TRBV28; d_gene: TRBD1; j_gene: TRBJ2-7; CDR3aa: ASSSAGGTYEQY
v_gene: TRBV2; d_gene: -; j_gene: TRBJ2-7; CDR3aa: ASSDSAEQY
v_gene: TRBV19; d_gene: -; j_gene: TRBJ2-7; CDR3aa: ASSIARYEQY
v_gene: TRBV27; d_gene: -; j_gene: TRBJ2-7; CDR3aa: ASSADRGIYEQY
v_gene: TRBV9; d_gene: TRBD1; j_gene: TRBJ1-1; CDR3aa: ASSALLTGGNTEAF